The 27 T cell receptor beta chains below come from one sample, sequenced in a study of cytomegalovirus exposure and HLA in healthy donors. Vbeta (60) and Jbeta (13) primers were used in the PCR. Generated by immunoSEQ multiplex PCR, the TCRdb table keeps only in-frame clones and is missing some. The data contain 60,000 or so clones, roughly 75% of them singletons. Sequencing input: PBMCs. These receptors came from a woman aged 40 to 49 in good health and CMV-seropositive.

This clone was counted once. CDR3 bases: TGTGCCAGCAGATGGACAGGGGACTATGGCTACACCTTC. Translated: CASRWTGDYGYTF. The chain has TRBV27 and TRBJ1-2, with 9 positions matching TRBD1. The J segment lost 3 bases and the V segment lost 6 bases, leaving 2 bases of the junction unmatched. The CDR3 length is 13 residues. Germline CDR1 is MNHEY and CDR2 is SMNVEV (reference sequence).

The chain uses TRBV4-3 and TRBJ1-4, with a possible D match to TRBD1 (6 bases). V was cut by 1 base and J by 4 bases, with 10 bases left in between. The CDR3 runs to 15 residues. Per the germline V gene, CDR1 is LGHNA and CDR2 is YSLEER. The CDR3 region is CASSQALQGNEKLFF. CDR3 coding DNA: TGCGCCAGCAGCCAAGCCTTACAGGGTAATGAAAAACTGTTTTTT.

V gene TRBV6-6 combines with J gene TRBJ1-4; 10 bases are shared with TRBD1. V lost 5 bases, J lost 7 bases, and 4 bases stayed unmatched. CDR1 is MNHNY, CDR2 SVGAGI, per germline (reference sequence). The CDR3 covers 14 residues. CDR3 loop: CASSPGTGAEKLFF. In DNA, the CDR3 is TGTGCCAGCAGTCCCGGGACAGGGGCTGAAAAACTGTTTTTT.

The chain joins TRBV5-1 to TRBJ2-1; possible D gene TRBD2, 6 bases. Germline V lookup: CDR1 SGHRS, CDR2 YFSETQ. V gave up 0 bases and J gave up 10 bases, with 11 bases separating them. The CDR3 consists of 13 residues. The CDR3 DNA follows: TGCGCCAGCAGCTTGGGTAGCGGTACCGAGCAGTTCTTC. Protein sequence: CASSLGSGTEQFF.

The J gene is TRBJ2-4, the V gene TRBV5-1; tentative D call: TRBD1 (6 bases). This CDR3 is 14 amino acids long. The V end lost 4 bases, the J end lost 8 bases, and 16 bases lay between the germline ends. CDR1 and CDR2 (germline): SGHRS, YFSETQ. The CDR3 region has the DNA TGCGCCAGCAGCCAGACTTCTGAGGGGGACATTCAGTACTTC. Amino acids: CASSQTSEGDIQYF.

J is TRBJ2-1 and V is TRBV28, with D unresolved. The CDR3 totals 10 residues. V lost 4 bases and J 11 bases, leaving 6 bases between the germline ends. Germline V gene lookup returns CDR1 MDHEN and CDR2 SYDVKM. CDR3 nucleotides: TGTGCCAGCAGTTCGTCTAAGCAGTTCTTC. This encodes CASSSSKQFF.

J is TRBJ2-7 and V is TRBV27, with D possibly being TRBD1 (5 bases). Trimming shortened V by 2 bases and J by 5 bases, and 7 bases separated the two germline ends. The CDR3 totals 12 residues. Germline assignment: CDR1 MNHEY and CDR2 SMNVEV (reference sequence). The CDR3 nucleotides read TGTGCCAGCAGTTTACAGGGTGACGAGCAGTACTTC. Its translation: CASSLQGDEQYF.

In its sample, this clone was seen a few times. CDR3 sequence: CASSEQGLGQMNTEAFF. CDR3 nucleotides: TGTGCCAGCAGTGAACAGGGTTTGGGACAGATGAACACTGAAGCTTTCTTT. The chain joins TRBV2 to TRBJ1-1, with 7 bases lining up with TRBD1. Germline CDR1 SNHLY, CDR2 FYNNEI. V dropped 2 bases and J dropped 0; count of bases not matched to a gene: 9. The CDR3 consists of 17 residues.

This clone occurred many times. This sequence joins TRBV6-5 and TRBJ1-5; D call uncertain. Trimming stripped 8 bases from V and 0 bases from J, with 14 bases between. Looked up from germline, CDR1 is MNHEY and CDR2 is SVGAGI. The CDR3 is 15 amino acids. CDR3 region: CASQKMAGSNQPQHF. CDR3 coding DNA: TGTGCCAGCCAGAAGATGGCGGGTAGCAATCAGCCCCAGCATTTT.

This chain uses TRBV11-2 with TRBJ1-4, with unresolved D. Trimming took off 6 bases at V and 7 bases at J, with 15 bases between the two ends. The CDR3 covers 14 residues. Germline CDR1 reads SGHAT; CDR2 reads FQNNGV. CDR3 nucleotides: TGTGCCAGCAGAAAAGGGAGGCAAGGTGAAAAACTGTTTTTT. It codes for CASRKGRQGEKLFF. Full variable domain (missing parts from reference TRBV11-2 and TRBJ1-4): EAGVAQSPRYKIIEKRQSVAFWCNPISGHATLYWYQQILGQGPKLLIQFQNNGVVDDSQLPKDRFSAERLKGVDSTLKIQPAKLEDSAVYLCASRKGRQGEKLFFGSGTQLSVL.

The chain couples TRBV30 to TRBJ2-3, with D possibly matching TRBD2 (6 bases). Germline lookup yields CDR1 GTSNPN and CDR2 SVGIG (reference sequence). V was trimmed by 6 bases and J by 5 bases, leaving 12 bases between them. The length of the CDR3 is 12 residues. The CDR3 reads CACCGVGDTQYF. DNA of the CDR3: TGTGCCTGTTGCGGGGTGGGAGATACGCAGTATTTT.

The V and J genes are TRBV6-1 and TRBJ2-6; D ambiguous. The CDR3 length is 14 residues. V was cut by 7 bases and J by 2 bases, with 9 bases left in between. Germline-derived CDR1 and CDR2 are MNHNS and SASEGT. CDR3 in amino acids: CASTAQAGANVLTF. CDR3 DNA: TGTGCCAGCACTGCGCAGGCTGGGGCCAACGTCCTGACTTTC.

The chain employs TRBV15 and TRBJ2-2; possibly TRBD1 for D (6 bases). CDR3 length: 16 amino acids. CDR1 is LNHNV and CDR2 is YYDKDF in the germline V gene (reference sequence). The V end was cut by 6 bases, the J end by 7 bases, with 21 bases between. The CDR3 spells CATSPIDRFSDGELFF. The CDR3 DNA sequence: TGTGCCACCAGTCCCATTGACAGGTTCTCCGACGGGGAGCTGTTTTTT.

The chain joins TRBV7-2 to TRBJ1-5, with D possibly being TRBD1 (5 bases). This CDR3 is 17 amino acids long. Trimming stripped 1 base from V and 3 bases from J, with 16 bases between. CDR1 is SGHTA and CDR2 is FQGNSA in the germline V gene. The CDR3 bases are TGTGCCAGCAGCTTAGGCGGCAGTCAGGGTGACAATCAGCCCCAGCATTTT. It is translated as CASSLGGSQGDNQPQHF.

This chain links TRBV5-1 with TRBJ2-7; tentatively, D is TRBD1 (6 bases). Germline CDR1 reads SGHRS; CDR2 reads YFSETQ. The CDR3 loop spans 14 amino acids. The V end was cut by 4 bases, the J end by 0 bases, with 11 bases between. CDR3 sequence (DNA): TGCGCCAGCAGCACCGGACAGTCCTCCTACGAGCAGTACTTC. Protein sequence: CASSTGQSSYEQYF. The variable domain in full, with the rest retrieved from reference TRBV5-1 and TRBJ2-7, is KAGVTQTPRYLIKTRGQQVTLSCSPISGHRSVSWYQQTPGQGLQFLFEYFSETQRNKGNFPGRFSGRQFSNSRSEMNVSTLELGDSALYLCASSTGQSSYEQYFGPGTRLTVT.

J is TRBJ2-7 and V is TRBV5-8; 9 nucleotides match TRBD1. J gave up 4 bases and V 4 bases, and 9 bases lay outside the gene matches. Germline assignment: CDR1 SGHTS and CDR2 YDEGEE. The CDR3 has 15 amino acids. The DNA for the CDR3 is TGTGCCAGCAGCCCCCGGGACAGGGCAAGGTACGAGCAGTACTTC. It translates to CASSPRDRARYEQYF.

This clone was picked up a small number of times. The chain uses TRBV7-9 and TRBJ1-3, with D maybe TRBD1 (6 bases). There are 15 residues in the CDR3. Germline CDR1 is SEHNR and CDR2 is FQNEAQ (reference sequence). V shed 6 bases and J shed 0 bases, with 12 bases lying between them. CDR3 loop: CASSGGRLSGNTIYF. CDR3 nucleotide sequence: TGTGCCAGCAGTGGGGGCAGACTCTCTGGAAACACCATATATTTT.

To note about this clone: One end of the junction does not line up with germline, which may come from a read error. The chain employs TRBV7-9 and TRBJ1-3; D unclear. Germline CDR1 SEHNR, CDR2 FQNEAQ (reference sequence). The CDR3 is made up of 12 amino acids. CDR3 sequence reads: CSSSLSGNTIYF. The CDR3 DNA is TGTTCCAGCAGCTTATCAGGAAACACCATATATTTT.

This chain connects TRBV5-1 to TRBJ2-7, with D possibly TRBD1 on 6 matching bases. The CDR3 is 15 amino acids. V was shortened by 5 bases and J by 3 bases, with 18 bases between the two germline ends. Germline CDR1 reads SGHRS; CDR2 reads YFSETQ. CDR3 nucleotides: TGCGCCAGCAGGGCCGGGACAACGTTCCTCTACGAGCAGTACTTC. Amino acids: CASRAGTTFLYEQYF. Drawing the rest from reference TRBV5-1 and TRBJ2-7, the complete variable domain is KAGVTQTPRYLIKTRGQQVTLSCSPISGHRSVSWYQQTPGQGLQFLFEYFSETQRNKGNFPGRFSGRQFSNSRSEMNVSTLELGDSALYLCASRAGTTFLYEQYFGPGTRLTVT.

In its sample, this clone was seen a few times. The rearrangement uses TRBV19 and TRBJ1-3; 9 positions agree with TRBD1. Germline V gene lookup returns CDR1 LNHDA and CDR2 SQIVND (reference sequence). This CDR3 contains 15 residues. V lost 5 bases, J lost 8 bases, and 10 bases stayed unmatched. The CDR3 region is CASSSPGTGRDTIYF. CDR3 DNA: TGTGCCAGTAGTTCCCCCGGGACAGGGAGGGACACCATATATTTT.

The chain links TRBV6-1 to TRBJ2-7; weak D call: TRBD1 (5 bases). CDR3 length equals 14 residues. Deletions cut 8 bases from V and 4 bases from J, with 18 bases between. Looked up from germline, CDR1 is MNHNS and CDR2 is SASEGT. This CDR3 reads CASVATGPAYEQYF. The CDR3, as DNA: TGTGCCAGCGTGGCCACAGGCCCAGCTTACGAGCAGTACTTC.

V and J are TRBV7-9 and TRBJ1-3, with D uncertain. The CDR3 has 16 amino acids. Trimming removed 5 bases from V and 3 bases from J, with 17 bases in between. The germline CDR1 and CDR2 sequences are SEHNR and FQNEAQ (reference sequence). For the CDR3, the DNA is TGTGCCAGCAGCGCCCCACCTGGTGGAGGTGGAAACACCATATATTTT. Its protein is CASSAPPGGGGNTIYF.

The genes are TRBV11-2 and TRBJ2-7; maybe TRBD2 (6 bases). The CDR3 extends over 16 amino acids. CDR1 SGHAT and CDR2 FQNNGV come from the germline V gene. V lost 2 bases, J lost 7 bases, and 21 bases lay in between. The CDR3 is CASSLMGGDTSWEQYF. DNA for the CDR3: TGTGCCAGCAGCTTAATGGGCGGGGATACCTCGTGGGAGCAGTACTTC.

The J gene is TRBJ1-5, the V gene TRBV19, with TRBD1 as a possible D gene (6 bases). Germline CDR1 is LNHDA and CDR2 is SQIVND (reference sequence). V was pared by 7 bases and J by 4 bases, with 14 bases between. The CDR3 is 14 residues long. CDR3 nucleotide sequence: TGTGCCAGTAAAGGCGGGAGGGGGAATCAGCCCCAGCATTTT. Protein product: CASKGGRGNQPQHF.

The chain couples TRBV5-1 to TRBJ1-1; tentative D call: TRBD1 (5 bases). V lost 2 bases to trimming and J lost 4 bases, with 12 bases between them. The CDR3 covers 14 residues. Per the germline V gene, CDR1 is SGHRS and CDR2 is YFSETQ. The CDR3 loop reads CASSLGTQGTEAFF. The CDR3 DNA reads TGCGCCAGCAGCTTAGGGACTCAGGGCACTGAAGCTTTCTTT. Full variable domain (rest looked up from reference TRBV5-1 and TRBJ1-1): KAGVTQTPRYLIKTRGQQVTLSCSPISGHRSVSWYQQTPGQGLQFLFEYFSETQRNKGNFPGRFSGRQFSNSRSEMNVSTLELGDSALYLCASSLGTQGTEAFFGQGTRLTVV.

The chain's CDR3 is CASSVGRERAEAFF. As DNA, the CDR3 is TGTGCCAGCAGTGTCGGGAGGGAACGAGCTGAAGCTTTCTTT. The V and J genes are TRBV2 and TRBJ1-1; D is unclear. V lost 4 bases and J 6 bases, leaving 15 bases between the germline ends. CDR3 length equals 14 residues. Germline V gene lookup returns CDR1 SNHLY and CDR2 FYNNEI.

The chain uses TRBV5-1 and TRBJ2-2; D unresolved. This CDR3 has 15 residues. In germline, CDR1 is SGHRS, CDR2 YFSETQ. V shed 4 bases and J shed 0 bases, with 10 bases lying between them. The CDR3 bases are TGCGCCAGCAGCCCCCGAGGCTCGAACACCGGGGAGCTGTTTTTT. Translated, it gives CASSPRGSNTGELFF.